This T cell receptor (beta chain) was captured in a study of cytomegalovirus exposure and HLA in healthy donors. As for the study in general: Roughly 80% of roughly 430 genotyped donors fell in the Caucasian-associated ancestry cluster. Broader study findings: The authors confirmed in vitro that a few CMV-associated chains were specific for CMV antigens.

Although they were nominally healthy when sampled, donors likely had unrecorded immune exposures. Points on this clone: Its antigen is still unknown. Different DNA sequences within this sample yield the same CDR3.

Losses at the gene ends were 9 bases for V and 2 bases for J; bases not matched to a gene: 7. The CDR3 covers 14 residues. CDR1 and CDR2 (germline): WSHSY, SAAADI. Vbeta (60) and Jbeta (13) primers were used in the PCR. Per the study methods: Later, tens of millions of unique TCR beta chains were counted in an analysis, and about 12 million of them were shared. The repertoire was sequenced with immunoSEQ multiplex PCR; TCRdb's copy has only in-frame clones and lacks some. V and J calls and clone size follow that table, whereas D and trimming were derived from the DNA. The profile shows approximately 110,000 clones, around 76% of them singletons.

This TCR was recovered from a woman aged 60 to 75 in good health and CMV-seropositive. This rearrangement joins TRBV10-2 to TRBJ1-5; 7 bases fit TRBD1. Sequencing was performed on PBMCs. CDR3 bases: TGCGCCAGTAGAAGAGGACAGGGCAATCAGCCCCAGCATTTT. Amino acids: CASRRGQGNQPQHF.